These 11 T cell receptor beta chains were all obtained from the same sample, sequenced in a study of regulatory T cells in long-lasting Graves disease. Time point of the sample: persistent/refractory GD, antithyroid drugs over 5 years with positive TRAb. Scientists built the TCR library using RNA that was extracted from PBMCs. HTBI primers from iRepertoire and Arm-PCR of CDR3 regions yielded the TCR beta libraries. From the multiplex PCR reads, TCRdb called clonotypes with MiXCR, one entry per CDR3 protein. The sample holds over 250,000 distinct CDR3 sequences, around 20% seen once. The starting material was peripheral blood mononuclear cells (PBMCs), obtained when the disease was refractory, from a patient treated with antithyroid drugs. The origin of the receptors is a female donor with Graves disease.

The V gene is TRBV20-1, the J gene TRBJ1-6, with D unclear. The germline V and J ends were trimmed by 1 base and 0 bases, with 10 bases remaining between them. Germline V lookup: CDR1 DFQATT, CDR2 SNEGSKA (reference sequence). The CDR3 runs 16 residues. CDR3 region: CSARVGVSSYNSPLHF. The CDR3, as DNA: TGCAGTGCTAGAGTAGGCGTTAGCTCCTATAATTCACCCCTCCACTTT.

The chain recombines TRBV24-1 with TRBJ2-3; no clear D. CDR1 and CDR2 (germline): KGHDR, SFDVKD. Deletions cut 5 bases from V and 0 bases from J, with 17 bases between. CDR3 length: 17 amino acids. CDR3 sequence reads: CATSGVGLDGSTDTQYF. As DNA, the CDR3 is TGTGCCACCAGTGGAGTGGGCTTGGACGGTAGCACAGATACGCAGTATTTT.

Many counts were recorded for this clonotype. The chain carries TRBV12-3 or TRBV12-4 and TRBJ1-5; D is unresolved. There are 14 residues in the CDR3. V was shortened by 6 bases and J by 0 bases, with 9 bases between the two germline ends. CDR3 DNA: TGTGCCAGCAGATCTTTCAATAGCAATCAGCCCCAGCATTTT. It specifies CASRSFNSNQPQHF.

This chain joins TRBV7-2 and TRBJ2-2; 9 bases agree with TRBD1. CDR3 size: 15 residues. J was trimmed by 6 bases and V by 3 bases; bases with no gene match: 5. CDR1 is SGHTA, CDR2 FQGNSA, per germline. This CDR3 is CASSFRDRDAGELFF. DNA for the CDR3: TGTGCCAGCAGCTTCCGGGACAGGGACGCCGGGGAGCTGTTTTTT. Filled out from reference TRBV7-2 and TRBJ2-2, the complete variable domain reads GAGVSQSPSNKVTEKGKDVELRCDPISGHTALYWYRQSLGQGLEFLIYFQGNSAPDKSGLPSDRFSAERTGGSVSTLTIQRTQQEDSAVYLCASSFRDRDAGELFFGEGSRLTVL.

J is TRBJ1-2 and V is TRBV7-2; possibly TRBD1 for D (5 bases). V gave up 0 bases and J gave up 5 bases, with 10 bases separating them. This CDR3 is built from 14 residues. CDR1 is SGHTA, CDR2 FQGNSA, per germline. Here the CDR3 reads CASSLAWGGYGYTF. The CDR3 DNA reads TGTGCCAGCAGCTTAGCGTGGGGGGGGTATGGCTACACCTTC.

The table lists this clonotype with a few counts. The chain employs TRBV10-3 and TRBJ1-2; TRBD1 agrees at 7 bases. CDR3 length: 15 residues. The V gene's germline CDR1 is ENHRY and CDR2 SYGVKD. Trimming took 2 bases from V and 1 from J; bases not matched to a gene: 4. The CDR3 DNA follows: TGTGCCATCAGTGAGCGGGACAGCAGTAACTATGGCTACACCTTC. Its protein product is CAISERDSSNYGYTF.

The rearrangement uses TRBV20-1 and TRBJ1-1; no reliable D call. Germline CDR1 and CDR2: DFQATT and SNEGSKA (reference sequence). V was clipped by 0 bases and J by 2 bases, with 22 bases between them. This CDR3 is built from 18 residues. CDR3: CSARDLGRSFTENTEAFF. In nucleotides, the CDR3 is TGCAGTGCTAGAGATCTGGGGAGGAGTTTTACCGAAAACACTGAAGCTTTCTTT.

This clonotype was detected ten times or more. V usage is TRBV28 and J usage is TRBJ2-7; D may be TRBD2 (5 bases). CDR1 MDHEN and CDR2 SYDVKM come from the germline V gene. Trimming shortened V by 5 bases and J by 7 bases, and 15 bases separated the two germline ends. The length of the CDR3 is 13 residues. The CDR3 reads CASSADFPWEQYF. Written as DNA, the CDR3 is TGTGCCAGCAGTGCGGACTTCCCCTGGGAGCAGTACTTC. Filled out from reference TRBV28 and TRBJ2-7, the complete variable domain reads DVKVTQSSRYLVKRTGEKVFLECVQDMDHENMFWYRQDPGLGLRLIYFSYDVKMKEKGDIPEGYSVSREKKERFSLILESASTNQTSMYLCASSADFPWEQYFGPGTRLTVT.

This clonotype was seen many times. The V gene is TRBV4-1, the J gene TRBJ1-4; TRBD1 agrees at 9 bases. The V and J ends lost 2 bases and 7 bases, in that order; junction bases with no gene match: 8. Germline V lookup: CDR1 MGHRA, CDR2 YSYEKL. CDR3 length: 16 residues. CDR3 in amino acids: CASSQWGQGKGEKLFF. The CDR3 DNA is TGCGCCAGCAGCCAATGGGGACAGGGTAAAGGTGAAAAACTGTTTTTT.

This clonotype was detected ten times or more. V usage is TRBV6-5 and J usage is TRBJ1-1; D is unclear. CDR1 and CDR2 (germline): MNHEY, SVGAGI. The CDR3 loop spans 14 amino acids. Trimming shortened V by 4 bases and J by 1 base, and 10 bases separated the two germline ends. The CDR3 DNA reads TGTGCCAGCAGTTCCTTCCGGACGAACACTGAAGCTTTCTTT. It specifies CASSSFRTNTEAFF.

The chain recombines TRBV6-1 with TRBJ2-7; D perhaps matches TRBD1 (5 bases). Germline V gene data show CDR1 as MNHNS and CDR2 as SASEGT. The CDR3 contains 11 residues. With 5 bases removed from V and 5 bases from J, the gap between germline ends came to 7 bases. CDR3 sequence: CASSSGHEQYF. The CDR3 region has the DNA TGTGCCAGCAGTTCAGGGCACGAGCAGTACTTC.